One and the same sample provided the 12 T cell receptor beta chains below, sequenced in a study of early T cells in non-severe SARS-CoV-2 infection. TCRdb analysed the 5' RACE reads with MiXCR anew, one entry per CDR3 protein. The sample lists just under 65,000 distinct CDR3 sequences, over 10% occurring once. Material: whole blood. These receptors were taken from an adult who was a healthcare worker with PCR-confirmed SARS-CoV-2 infection or an uninfected control (not recorded which).

This rearrangement joins TRBV7-9 to TRBJ2-1; D ambiguous. Looked up from germline, CDR1 is SEHNR and CDR2 is FQNEAQ (reference sequence). V dropped 5 bases and J dropped 8 bases, with 7 bases sitting between them. This CDR3 region has 11 residues. The CDR3 nucleotides are TGTGCCAGCAGCCCGGGCTATGAGCAGTTCTTC. Its protein is CASSPGYEQFF. Complete variable domain (other parts from reference TRBV7-9 and TRBJ2-1): DTGVSQNPRHKITKRGQNVTFRCDPISEHNRLYWYRQTLGQGPEFLTYFQNEAQLEKSRLLSDRFSAERPKGSFSTLEIQRTEQGDSAMYLCASSPGYEQFFGPGTRLTVL.

V and J are TRBV5-1 and TRBJ1-4, with no clear D. This CDR3 region has 12 residues. Germline V gene lookup returns CDR1 SGHRS and CDR2 YFSETQ. V lost 0 bases, J lost 6 bases, and 3 bases lay in between. The CDR3 DNA reads as TGCGCCAGCAGCTTGGCCGATGAAAAACTGTTTTTT. It yields the protein CASSLADEKLFF.

This clonotype was observed many times. The DNA for the CDR3 is TGCAGCGTTGAAGATCAAGGGGAGACCTACGAGCAGTACTTC. Protein product: CSVEDQGETYEQYF. The rearrangement joins TRBV29-1 to TRBJ2-7; either TRBD1 or TRBD2 may fit D (5 bases each). Trimming cost V 0 bases and J 2 bases, with 11 bases left between them. Germline V CDR1 and CDR2: SQVTM, ANQGSEA. CDR3 length: 14 amino acids.

CDR3 DNA sequence: TGCAGTGCTAGAGATGTAATGGGCGGGACCGCGGATACGCAGTATTTT. This codes for CSARDVMGGTADTQYF. The V and J genes are TRBV20-1 and TRBJ2-3; possible D gene TRBD2, 6 bases. Trimming stripped 0 bases from V and 6 bases from J, with 19 bases between. There are 16 residues in the CDR3. Germline V lookup: CDR1 DFQATT, CDR2 SNEGSKA (reference sequence).

This chain links TRBV20-1 with TRBJ2-5; D perhaps matches TRBD2 (5 bases). Trimming cost V 1 base and J 7 bases, with 13 bases left between them. The CDR3 extends over 13 amino acids. The germline V gene has CDR1 DFQATT and CDR2 SNEGSKA (reference sequence). CDR3 nucleotide sequence: TGCAGTGCTAGAGGGCGGGCCTTAGGGACCCAGTACTTC. Its translation is CSARGRALGTQYF.

The chain recombines TRBV7-8 with TRBJ2-7, with D uncertain. The V end was cut by 10 bases, the J end by 3 bases, with 19 bases between. The length of the CDR3 is 14 residues. The germline gives CDR1 SGHVS, CDR2 FQNEAQ. CDR3 region: CATTRRADNYEQYF. The CDR3 region has the DNA TGTGCCACCACCCGACGGGCAGACAACTACGAGCAGTACTTC.

The chain uses TRBV5-5 and TRBJ2-3; maybe TRBD1 (8 bases). V was trimmed by 4 bases and J by 9 bases, leaving 21 bases between them. Germline CDR1 is SGHKS and CDR2 is YYEKEE (reference sequence). This CDR3 contains 15 residues. The chain's CDR3 is CASSPGTGTGGTQYF. DNA of the CDR3: TGTGCCAGCAGCCCTGGGACAGGCACCGGGGGGACGCAGTATTTT. Full variable domain (rest looked up from reference TRBV5-5 and TRBJ2-3): DAGVTQSPTHLIKTRGQQVTLRCSPISGHKSVSWYQQVLGQGPQFIFQYYEKEERGRGNFPDRFSARQFPNYSSELNVNALLLGDSALYLCASSPGTGTGGTQYFGPGTRLTVL.

This clonotype has more than one count but fewer than ten. V and J are TRBV6-5 and TRBJ2-3; D may be TRBD2 (7 bases). Deletions cut 2 bases from V and 5 bases from J, with 20 bases between. CDR1 and CDR2 from the germline V gene are MNHEY and SVGAGI. This CDR3 spans 17 amino acids. The CDR3 DNA reads TGTGCCAGCAGTTACGGCCCTGGAGGGGGGGACGGAGATACGCAGTATTTT. This codes for CASSYGPGGGDGDTQYF.

The table lists this clonotype with many counts. J is TRBJ1-1 and V is TRBV3-1; a weak D match, TRBD1 (5 bases). V gave up 4 bases and J gave up 0 bases, with 9 bases separating them. The CDR3 runs to 14 residues. The germline gives CDR1 LGHDT, CDR2 YNNKEL (reference sequence). The CDR3 here is CASSPRQLNTEAFF. In DNA, the CDR3 is TGTGCCAGCAGCCCTAGACAGCTGAACACTGAAGCTTTCTTT.

This clonotype was detected ten times or more. This rearrangement joins TRBV6-6 to TRBJ1-3; 9 nucleotides match TRBD1. Per the germline V gene, CDR1 is MNHNY and CDR2 is SVGAGI (reference sequence). The V and J ends lost 2 bases and 5 bases, in that order; junction bases with no gene match: 4. The CDR3 extends over 15 amino acids. CDR3 amino acids: CASSYPDRGRNTIYF. In DNA form, the CDR3 reads TGTGCCAGCAGTTACCCGGACAGGGGTAGAAACACCATATATTTT.

This clonotype was recorded many times. V is TRBV13 and J is TRBJ1-4; weak D call: TRBD1 (5 bases). V was shortened by 5 bases and J by 10 bases, with 23 bases between the two germline ends. The CDR3 runs 16 residues. Germline values: CDR1 PRHDT, CDR2 FYEKMQ (reference sequence). The CDR3 reads CASSQSEGTLDAKLFF. For the CDR3, the DNA is TGTGCCAGCAGCCAAAGCGAGGGGACCCTTGACGCAAAACTGTTTTTT.

This clonotype was found once. A read error may account for a junction end that differs from germline. This rearrangement joins TRBV30 to TRBJ1-1, with D maybe TRBD1 (5 bases). The V gene's germline CDR1 is GTSNPN and CDR2 SVGIG (reference sequence). This CDR3 contains 12 residues. The CDR3 DNA reads TGTGTCTGGGGCGGCAGGGTGACTGAAGCTTTCTTT. Protein product: CVWGGRVTEAFF.